This T cell receptor (beta chain) was sequenced for a study of T cell responses to AZD1222 COVID-19 vaccine. Study findings and constraints: Just six AZD1222 recipients were seropositive at baseline. The peak T cell response came first, and repertoires were sampled only after it. White British ancestry dominated among donors, who included more females, and clonal diversity was possibly underestimated.

Profiled with immunoSEQ multiplex PCR; TCRdb holds only in-frame clones, not every one. The sample lists about 170,000 clones; approximately 90% were seen once. A remark on this clone: Its matching antigen is unknown.

This sequence was found in an adult who received the AZD1222 COVID-19 vaccine. Material: peripheral blood, obtained 28 days after the second AZD1222 dose.

The CDR3 here is CASSPTRQASFGYTF. The CDR3, as DNA: TGTGCCAGCAGCCCAACTAGACAGGCGTCCTTTGGCTACACCTTC. V gene TRBV3-1 (or the pseudogene TRBV3-2) combines with J gene TRBJ1-2; possibly TRBD1 for D (6 bases). Trimming cost V 4 bases and J 7 bases, with 19 bases left between them. The CDR3 covers 15 residues. Germline CDR1 reads LGHDT; CDR2 reads YNNKEL (reference sequence).